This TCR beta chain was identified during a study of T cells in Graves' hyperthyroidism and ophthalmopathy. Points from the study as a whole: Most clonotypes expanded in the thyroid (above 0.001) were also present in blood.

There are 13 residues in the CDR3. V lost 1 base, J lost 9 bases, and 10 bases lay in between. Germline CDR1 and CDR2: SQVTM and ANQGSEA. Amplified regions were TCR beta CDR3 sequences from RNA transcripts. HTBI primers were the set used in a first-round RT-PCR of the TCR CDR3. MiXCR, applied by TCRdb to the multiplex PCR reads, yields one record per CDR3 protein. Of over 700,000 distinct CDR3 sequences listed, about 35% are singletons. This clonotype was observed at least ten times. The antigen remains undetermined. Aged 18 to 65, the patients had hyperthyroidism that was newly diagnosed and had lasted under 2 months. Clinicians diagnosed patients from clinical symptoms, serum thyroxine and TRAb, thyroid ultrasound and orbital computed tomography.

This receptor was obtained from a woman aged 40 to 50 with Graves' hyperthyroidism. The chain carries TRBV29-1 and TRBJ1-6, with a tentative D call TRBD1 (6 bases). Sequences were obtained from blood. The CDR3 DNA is TGCAGCGTTGAAGGGGACAACGGTTCACCCCTCCACTTT. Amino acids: CSVEGDNGSPLHF.